A selection of T cell receptor beta chains follows, all from one sample in a study of regulatory T cells in long-lasting Graves disease. TCRdb reprocessed the multiplex PCR reads via MiXCR and lists one record per CDR3 protein. The repertoire includes about 540,000 distinct CDR3 sequences, approximately 13% of them detected once, and about 10% sits in the top ten. A further study also used this sample, focusing on T cells in Graves' hyperthyroidism and ophthalmopathy.

Sequenced here: peripheral blood mononuclear cells (PBMCs), sampled at new diagnosis, from a patient treated with antithyroid drugs. Receptor source: a man aged 25 to 45 with Graves disease. The CDR3 runs from the conserved cysteine through the conserved F or W. Each record gives: J gene, D gene, clone size, V gene, CDR3 DNA, CDR3 protein. The D gene is left open where the match is weak. Rows give clone size only sometimes, using once, few, many, or a class for an expanded clone.

j_gene: TRBJ2-4; d_gene: NA; abundance: NA; v_gene: TRBV7-2; CDR3nt: TGTGCCAGCAGCTTATCCCGAGAGACCCAGTGCTTC; CDR3aa: CASSLSRETQCF
j_gene: TRBJ2-3; d_gene: TRBD2; abundance: few; v_gene: TRBV3-1; CDR3nt: TGTGCCAGCAGCCGTACCCTAGCGGGAGAAGCAGATACGCAGTATTTT; CDR3aa: CASSRTLAGEADTQYF
j_gene: TRBJ1-4; d_gene: NA; abundance: few; v_gene: TRBV27; CDR3nt: TGTGCCAGCAACCTGTCGGGGGCCCCGGGAGAAAAACTGTTTTTT; CDR3aa: CASNLSGAPGEKLFF
j_gene: TRBJ2-7; d_gene: NA; abundance: NA; v_gene: TRBV6-5; CDR3nt: TGTGCCAGCAGTTACCAATGGACGGACCGTCAGCAGTACTTC; CDR3aa: CASSYQWTDRQQYF
j_gene: TRBJ2-7; d_gene: NA; abundance: many; v_gene: TRBV6-1; CDR3nt: TGTGCCAGCAGTCCTCTAGGGCCAGCCTACGAGCAGTACTTC; CDR3aa: CASSPLGPAYEQYF
j_gene: TRBJ2-7; d_gene: TRBD2; abundance: NA; v_gene: TRBV19; CDR3nt: TGTGCCAGTAGTTCTACTAGCGGGAGCTCCTACGAGCAGTACTTC; CDR3aa: CASSSTSGSSYEQYF
j_gene: TRBJ1-4; d_gene: NA; abundance: NA; v_gene: TRBV18; CDR3nt: TGTGCCAGCTCCCGATCGCAGGCTCCCAATGAAAAACTGTTTTTT; CDR3aa: CASSRSQAPNEKLFF
j_gene: TRBJ1-2; d_gene: NA; abundance: many; v_gene: TRBV3-1; CDR3nt: TGTGCCAGCAGCCCGACCGGGACCATGAGCGGCTATGGCTACACCTTC; CDR3aa: CASSPTGTMSGYGYTF
j_gene: TRBJ2-7; d_gene: TRBD1; abundance: many; v_gene: TRBV7-6; CDR3nt: TGTGCCAGCAGCAAAGACAGGGGCTACGAGCAGTACTTC; CDR3aa: CASSKDRGYEQYF
j_gene: TRBJ2-5; d_gene: NA; abundance: many; v_gene: TRBV5-6; CDR3nt: TGTGCCAGCAGCATCCAGGGTGGAGAGACCCAGTACTTC; CDR3aa: CASSIQGGETQYF